These T cell receptor beta chains were read from a single sample in a study. From the RT-PCR reads, TCRdb called clonotypes with MiXCR, one entry per CDR3 protein. Seen here are around 700,000 distinct CDR3 sequences, 11% to 15% observed once, and the top ten hold roughly 3.9%. The specimen sequenced was memory CD4+ T cells from blood. The receptor source for this set is a female donor in good health, serving as a healthy control. CDR3s include the opening cysteine and the closing phenylalanine or tryptophan. Each record gives: V gene, J gene, clone size, D gene, CDR3 length, CDR3 protein, CDR3 DNA. The D gene is left open where the match is weak. Rows give clone size only sometimes, using once, few, many, or a class for an expanded clone.

v_call: TRBV4-3; j_call: TRBJ1-2; clone_size: many; d_call: NA; cdr3_length: 15; cdr3_aa: CASSQDVAGIYGYTF; cdr3_nt: TGCGCCAGCAGCCAAGATGTGGCCGGGATCTATGGCTACACCTTC
v_call: TRBV7-9; j_call: TRBJ1-6; clone_size: NA; d_call: TRBD1; cdr3_length: 14; cdr3_aa: CASSGQGYNSPLHF; cdr3_nt: TGTGCCAGCAGCGGACAGGGCTATAATTCACCCCTCCACTTT
v_call: TRBV5-1; j_call: TRBJ2-1; clone_size: NA; d_call: NA; cdr3_length: 15; cdr3_aa: CASSKWFTGTNEQFF; cdr3_nt: TGCGCCAGCAGCAAGTGGTTTACTGGTACCAATGAGCAGTTCTTC
v_call: TRBV20-1; j_call: TRBJ2-2; clone_size: few; d_call: NA; cdr3_length: 14; cdr3_aa: CSARWAQGTGELFF; cdr3_nt: TGCAGTGCTAGATGGGCCCAGGGAACCGGGGAGCTGTTTTTT
v_call: TRBV6-5; j_call: TRBJ1-1; clone_size: many; d_call: NA; cdr3_length: 13; cdr3_aa: CASRIVSGVIAFF; cdr3_nt: TGTGCCAGCAGAATAGTTTCAGGGGTGATCGCTTTCTTT
v_call: TRBV10-3; j_call: TRBJ2-7; clone_size: NA; d_call: TRBD1; cdr3_length: 12; cdr3_aa: CATGTGGYEQYF; cdr3_nt: TGTGCCACCGGGACAGGGGGCTACGAGCAGTACTTC
v_call: TRBV6-2/TRBV6-3; j_call: TRBJ2-4; clone_size: few; d_call: TRBD2; cdr3_length: 16; cdr3_aa: CASSYSTSVAKNIQYF; cdr3_nt: TGTGCCAGCAGTTACTCTACTAGCGTAGCCAAAAACATTCAGTACTTC
v_call: TRBV5-6; j_call: TRBJ2-1; clone_size: few; d_call: NA; cdr3_length: 13; cdr3_aa: CASSFQQINEQFF; cdr3_nt: TGTGCCAGCAGCTTTCAACAGATCAATGAGCAGTTCTTC
v_call: TRBV6-2/TRBV6-3; j_call: TRBJ2-7; clone_size: few; d_call: TRBD1; cdr3_length: 16; cdr3_aa: CASSYPTDRVGEEQYF; cdr3_nt: TGTGCCAGCAGTTACCCAACTGACAGGGTCGGCGAAGAGCAGTACTTC
v_call: TRBV20-1; j_call: TRBJ2-7; clone_size: few; d_call: TRBD2; cdr3_length: 14; cdr3_aa: CSARVLAGDYEQYF; cdr3_nt: TGCAGTGCTAGAGTACTAGCGGGAGACTACGAGCAGTACTTC
v_call: TRBV15; j_call: TRBJ1-5; clone_size: NA; d_call: NA; cdr3_length: 14; cdr3_aa: CATSTGLTNQPQHF; cdr3_nt: TGTGCCACCAGCACCGGACTCACCAATCAGCCCCAGCATTTT
v_call: TRBV20-1; j_call: TRBJ2-1; clone_size: many; d_call: TRBD1; cdr3_length: 17; cdr3_aa: CSARGLSRTGIGDEQFF; cdr3_nt: TGCAGTGCTAGAGGGCTCTCGCGGACAGGGATAGGGGATGAGCAGTTCTTC
v_call: TRBV28; j_call: TRBJ2-1; clone_size: few; d_call: TRBD2; cdr3_length: 17; cdr3_aa: CASSHSGQKYYNEKQFF; cdr3_nt: TGTGCCAGCAGTCATAGCGGGCAGAAGTACTACAATGAGAAGCAGTTCTTC
v_call: TRBV2; j_call: TRBJ2-5; clone_size: NA; d_call: NA; cdr3_length: 14; cdr3_aa: CASIWAGIGETQYF; cdr3_nt: TGTGCCAGCATTTGGGCAGGGATAGGAGAGACCCAGTACTTC
v_call: TRBV6-5; j_call: TRBJ1-2; clone_size: few; d_call: NA; cdr3_length: 14; cdr3_aa: CASGAEVPGNGYTF; cdr3_nt: TGTGCCAGCGGAGCTGAGGTCCCGGGGAATGGCTACACCTTC
v_call: TRBV18; j_call: TRBJ1-4; clone_size: NA; d_call: TRBD1; cdr3_length: 15; cdr3_aa: CASSPRTGVDEKLFF; cdr3_nt: TGTGCCAGCTCACCACGTACAGGGGTCGATGAAAAACTGTTTTTT
v_call: TRBV4-3; j_call: TRBJ2-4; clone_size: few; d_call: TRBD1; cdr3_length: 16; cdr3_aa: CASSQDLETGLDIQYF; cdr3_nt: TGCGCCAGCAGCCAAGATCTTGAGACAGGGTTGGACATTCAGTACTTC
v_call: TRBV10-2; j_call: TRBJ1-5; clone_size: NA; d_call: NA; cdr3_length: 15; cdr3_aa: CASSEVMWDDQPQHF; cdr3_nt: TGCGCCAGCAGTGAGGTGATGTGGGACGATCAGCCCCAGCATTTT
v_call: TRBV7-2; j_call: TRBJ2-2; clone_size: many; d_call: NA; cdr3_length: 16; cdr3_aa: CASSLGRQGVAGELFF; cdr3_nt: TGTGCCAGCAGCTTAGGTCGGCAGGGAGTCGCCGGGGAGCTGTTTTTT
v_call: TRBV5-1; j_call: TRBJ2-5; clone_size: many; d_call: TRBD1; cdr3_length: 13; cdr3_aa: CASSFGQGETQYF; cdr3_nt: TGCGCCAGCAGCTTCGGACAGGGAGAGACCCAGTACTTC
v_call: TRBV25-1; j_call: TRBJ1-2; clone_size: NA; d_call: NA; cdr3_length: 12; cdr3_aa: CASSYRSYGYTF; cdr3_nt: TGTGCCAGCAGTTACAGGAGTTATGGCTACACCTTC
v_call: TRBV18; j_call: TRBJ2-1; clone_size: NA; d_call: TRBD2; cdr3_length: 16; cdr3_aa: CASSPPGLAAYNEQFF; cdr3_nt: TGTGCCAGCTCACCACCGGGACTAGCGGCCTACAATGAGCAGTTCTTC
v_call: TRBV11-2; j_call: TRBJ2-5; clone_size: NA; d_call: NA; cdr3_length: 14; cdr3_aa: CASSLDRGVQTQYF; cdr3_nt: TGTGCCAGCAGCTTAGATAGAGGGGTCCAGACCCAGTACTTC
v_call: TRBV5-1; j_call: TRBJ2-2; clone_size: NA; d_call: TRBD1; cdr3_length: 16; cdr3_aa: CASRAPGQGSTGELFF; cdr3_nt: TGCGCCAGCAGAGCGCCCGGACAGGGGTCAACCGGGGAGCTGTTTTTT
v_call: TRBV7-2; j_call: TRBJ2-7; clone_size: NA; d_call: NA; cdr3_length: 16; cdr3_aa: CASSLRGGTAQSEQYF; cdr3_nt: TGTGCCAGCAGCTTACGGGGCGGGACAGCACAGAGCGAGCAGTACTTC
v_call: TRBV12-3/TRBV12-4; j_call: TRBJ1-2; clone_size: few; d_call: TRBD1; cdr3_length: 16; cdr3_aa: CASSLGVGGTGYGYTF; cdr3_nt: TGTGCCAGCAGTTTAGGGGTAGGGGGCACGGGGTATGGCTACACCTTC
v_call: TRBV7-2; j_call: TRBJ2-7; clone_size: many; d_call: TRBD2; cdr3_length: 15; cdr3_aa: CASSLDPAGGGEQYF; cdr3_nt: TGTGCCAGCAGCTTAGACCCAGCGGGAGGGGGAGAGCAGTACTTC
v_call: TRBV7-9; j_call: TRBJ1-4; clone_size: NA; d_call: TRBD1; cdr3_length: 17; cdr3_aa: CASSSGQGFVTNEKLFF; cdr3_nt: TGTGCCAGCAGCTCCGGACAGGGTTTTGTAACTAATGAAAAACTGTTTTTT
v_call: TRBV9; j_call: TRBJ2-1; clone_size: few; d_call: TRBD2; cdr3_length: 17; cdr3_aa: CASSPGREGFPYNEQFF; cdr3_nt: TGTGCCAGCAGCCCCGGTCGGGAGGGGTTCCCCTACAATGAGCAGTTCTTC
v_call: TRBV10-3; j_call: TRBJ1-1; clone_size: many; d_call: TRBD1; cdr3_length: 16; cdr3_aa: CAISGTGQFMNTEAFF; cdr3_nt: TGTGCCATCAGTGGGACAGGACAGTTCATGAACACTGAAGCTTTCTTT
v_call: TRBV3-1; j_call: TRBJ2-1; clone_size: few; d_call: TRBD2; cdr3_length: 13; cdr3_aa: CAAGGSSYNEQFF; cdr3_nt: TGTGCGGCGGGAGGGAGCTCCTACAATGAGCAGTTCTTC
v_call: TRBV5-1; j_call: TRBJ1-5; clone_size: few; d_call: TRBD1; cdr3_length: 13; cdr3_aa: CASSWGQDQPQHF; cdr3_nt: TGCGCCAGCAGCTGGGGACAGGATCAGCCCCAGCATTTT
v_call: TRBV27; j_call: TRBJ2-1; clone_size: NA; d_call: NA; cdr3_length: 14; cdr3_aa: CASSSAAGRNEQFF; cdr3_nt: TGTGCCAGCAGTTCCGCCGCAGGTCGAAATGAGCAGTTCTTC
v_call: TRBV30; j_call: TRBJ2-7; clone_size: NA; d_call: NA; cdr3_length: 13; cdr3_aa: CACPLYGGYEQYF; cdr3_nt: TGTGCCTGCCCACTCTACGGGGGCTACGAGCAGTACTTC
v_call: TRBV7-8; j_call: TRBJ2-1; clone_size: NA; d_call: NA; cdr3_length: 13; cdr3_aa: CASRKGSYNEQFF; cdr3_nt: TGTGCCAGCAGAAAGGGCAGTTACAATGAGCAGTTCTTC
v_call: TRBV6-5; j_call: TRBJ1-4; clone_size: many; d_call: NA; cdr3_length: 15; cdr3_aa: CASSYSPGGDEKLFF; cdr3_nt: TGTGCCAGCAGTTACTCACCTGGGGGAGATGAAAAACTGTTTTTT
v_call: TRBV6-1; j_call: TRBJ2-7; clone_size: NA; d_call: NA; cdr3_length: 11; cdr3_aa: CASNGVYEQYF; cdr3_nt: TGTGCCAGCAATGGGGTCTACGAGCAGTACTTC
v_call: TRBV20-1; j_call: TRBJ2-5; clone_size: few; d_call: TRBD1; cdr3_length: 15; cdr3_aa: CSAPSRDRKIATQYF; cdr3_nt: TGCAGTGCCCCAAGCCGGGACAGGAAGATTGCGACCCAGTACTTC
v_call: TRBV5-1; j_call: TRBJ2-7; clone_size: NA; d_call: NA; cdr3_length: 15; cdr3_aa: CASSLGVGSSYEQYF; cdr3_nt: TGCGCCAGCAGCTTGGGGGTCGGGAGCTCCTACGAGCAGTACTTC
v_call: TRBV5-1; j_call: TRBJ2-3; clone_size: NA; d_call: NA; cdr3_length: 15; cdr3_aa: CASSWGAASTDTQYF; cdr3_nt: TGCGCCAGCAGCTGGGGGGCGGCTAGCACAGATACGCAGTATTTT
v_call: TRBV5-1; j_call: TRBJ2-3; clone_size: many; d_call: NA; cdr3_length: 16; cdr3_aa: CASSFRLDVGTDTQYF; cdr3_nt: TGCGCCAGCAGCTTTCGTCTCGATGTTGGCACAGATACGCAGTATTTT
v_call: TRBV3-1; j_call: TRBJ2-1; clone_size: NA; d_call: TRBD2; cdr3_length: 17; cdr3_aa: CASSQDPGGGAYNEQFF; cdr3_nt: TGTGCCAGCAGCCAAGACCCCGGGGGGGGGGCCTACAATGAGCAGTTCTTC
v_call: TRBV5-1; j_call: TRBJ1-1; clone_size: NA; d_call: NA; cdr3_length: 14; cdr3_aa: CASSSALGIPEAFF; cdr3_nt: TGCGCCAGCAGCTCAGCCCTAGGGATCCCTGAAGCTTTCTTT
v_call: TRBV29-1; j_call: TRBJ1-3; clone_size: few; d_call: NA; cdr3_length: 12; cdr3_aa: CSAGASGNTIYF; cdr3_nt: TGCAGCGCTGGGGCTTCTGGAAACACCATATATTTT
v_call: TRBV7-2; j_call: TRBJ1-6; clone_size: many; d_call: NA; cdr3_length: 15; cdr3_aa: CASSLAQAGELPLHF; cdr3_nt: TGTGCCAGCAGCTTAGCTCAGGCTGGCGAATTACCCCTCCACTTT
v_call: TRBV7-9; j_call: TRBJ1-4; clone_size: few; d_call: NA; cdr3_length: 17; cdr3_aa: CASSFTPGPSTNEKLFF; cdr3_nt: TGTGCCAGCAGCTTTACCCCCGGGCCCTCAACTAATGAAAAACTGTTTTTT
v_call: TRBV15; j_call: TRBJ2-3; clone_size: NA; d_call: TRBD2; cdr3_length: 15; cdr3_aa: CATSETSGNTDTQYF; cdr3_nt: TGTGCCACCAGCGAGACTAGCGGAAACACAGATACGCAGTATTTT
v_call: TRBV20-1; j_call: TRBJ2-3; clone_size: NA; d_call: TRBD2; cdr3_length: 15; cdr3_aa: CSAPPGGSGVDTQYF; cdr3_nt: TGCAGTGCCCCTCCTGGGGGGAGCGGGGTAGATACGCAGTATTTT
v_call: TRBV7-8; j_call: TRBJ1-5; clone_size: few; d_call: NA; cdr3_length: 13; cdr3_aa: CASSLESEQPQHF; cdr3_nt: TGTGCCAGCAGCTTAGAATCGGAGCAGCCCCAGCATTTT
v_call: TRBV3-1; j_call: TRBJ2-1; clone_size: many; d_call: NA; cdr3_length: 11; cdr3_aa: CASSQLDEQFF; cdr3_nt: TGTGCCAGCAGCCAATTAGATGAGCAGTTCTTC
v_call: TRBV4-2; j_call: TRBJ1-1; clone_size: NA; d_call: NA; cdr3_length: 13; cdr3_aa: CASSQVEVLEAFF; cdr3_nt: TGTGCCAGCAGCCAAGTTGAGGTACTTGAAGCTTTCTTT
v_call: TRBV20-1; j_call: TRBJ2-7; clone_size: many; d_call: NA; cdr3_length: 16; cdr3_aa: CSAREFGASSRYEQYF; cdr3_nt: TGCAGTGCTAGAGAATTTGGGGCGTCCTCACGCTACGAGCAGTACTTC
v_call: TRBV10-3; j_call: TRBJ2-2; clone_size: many; d_call: NA; cdr3_length: 14; cdr3_aa: CATDTSDLTGELFF; cdr3_nt: TGTGCCACCGATACTAGTGATCTTACCGGGGAGCTGTTTTTT
v_call: TRBV30; j_call: TRBJ2-1; clone_size: NA; d_call: NA; cdr3_length: 13; cdr3_aa: CAWSGQSYNEQFF; cdr3_nt: TGTGCCTGGAGTGGACAGTCATACAATGAGCAGTTCTTC
v_call: TRBV7-8; j_call: TRBJ2-5; clone_size: NA; d_call: NA; cdr3_length: 14; cdr3_aa: CASSQWTSRETQYF; cdr3_nt: TGTGCCAGCAGCCAGTGGACCAGCAGGGAGACCCAGTACTTC